Listed here are 21 T cell receptor beta chains from one sample, sequenced in a study of spatial heterogeneity in lung cancer. The time point: blood at routine non-recurrence follow-up after resection. TCRdb re-analysed the 5' RACE reads in MiXCR, keeping a single row per CDR3 protein. The table lists approximately 100,000 distinct CDR3 sequences, just under 20% of them singletons. The sequencing here drew on PBMCs, taken at follow-up. The receptors derive from a male donor with early-stage non-small cell lung cancer.

This clonotype was seen just once. The rearrangement links TRBV11-2 to TRBJ2-7; D remains ambiguous. The length of the CDR3 is 13 residues. The V end lost 6 bases, the J end lost 0 bases, and 9 bases lay between the germline ends. The V gene's germline CDR1 is SGHAT and CDR2 FQNNGV. Here the CDR3 reads CASSPSSSYEQYV. CDR3 bases: TGTGCCAGCAGTCCATCGAGCTCCTACGAGCAGTACGTC.

This clonotype was picked up a small number of times. The rearrangement links TRBV10-3 to TRBJ1-6, with a possible D match to TRBD1 (6 bases). Trimming removed 3 bases from V and 17 bases from J, with 14 bases in between. The CDR3 length is 12 residues. The V gene's germline CDR1 is ENHRY and CDR2 SYGVKD. The CDR3, as DNA: TGTGCCATCAGTGACCAGGGGCGAGCAGTCCACTTT. Its translation is CAISDQGRAVHF.

The chain links TRBV9 to TRBJ2-3; 11 bases agree with TRBD1. The CDR3 has 16 residues. Losses at the gene ends were 1 base for V and 5 bases for J; bases not matched to a gene: 6. Per germline, CDR1 SGDLS and CDR2 YYNGEE. The CDR3 coding sequence is TGTGCCAGCAGCGTATACGGACAGGGGGCGCGAGATACGCAGTATTTT. Protein: CASSVYGQGARDTQYF. The full variable domain, rest sourced from reference TRBV9 and TRBJ2-3, is DSGVTQTPKHLITATGQRVTLRCSPRSGDLSVYWYQQSLDQGLQFLIQYYNGEERAKGNILERFSAQQFPDLHSELNLSSLELGDSALYFCASSVYGQGARDTQYFGPGTRLTVL.

This clonotype was recorded a few times. J is TRBJ2-7 and V is TRBV6-2 or TRBV6-3, with a possible D match to TRBD1 (6 bases). Trimming left V 4 bases short and J 6 bases short, with 16 bases between. The CDR3 extends over 14 amino acids. Germline V gives CDR1 MNHEY, CDR2 SVGEGT. Here the CDR3 DNA reads TGTGCCAGCAGTTGGGTACAGGGCTTGGGCGAGCAGTACTTC. This translates into CASSWVQGLGEQYF.

The V call is TRBV19, the J call TRBJ2-2; the D gene could be TRBD1 or TRBD2 (5 bases each). Germline values: CDR1 LNHDA, CDR2 SQIVND (reference sequence). V dropped 3 bases and J dropped 7 bases, with 6 bases sitting between them. CDR3 length: 12 amino acids. The CDR3 DNA is TGTGCCAGTAGTATGGGGGTCGGGGAGCTGTTTTTT. It translates to CASSMGVGELFF.

This clonotype was recorded at least ten times. The rearrangement uses TRBV6-1 and TRBJ2-2, with TRBD1 as a possible D gene (5 bases). The germline gives CDR1 MNHNS, CDR2 SASEGT. The CDR3 is made up of 15 amino acids. The ends were cut back, 8 bases at V and 3 bases at J, with 16 bases in the middle. CDR3 nucleotide sequence: TGTGCCAGCGATCAGGGTAGGGTCTACACCGGGGAGCTGTTTTTT. As protein: CASDQGRVYTGELFF.

The chain uses TRBV19 and TRBJ2-1; TRBD1 or TRBD2 may be the D gene (6 bases each). V was trimmed by 3 bases and J by 8 bases, leaving 17 bases between them. The CDR3 loop spans 15 amino acids. The germline V gene encodes CDR1 LNHDA and CDR2 SQIVND (reference sequence). The CDR3 DNA is TGTGCCAGTAGTATCGGGATCGCCGGGGGCGATGAGCAGTTCTTC. Residues: CASSIGIAGGDEQFF. The whole variable domain, remainder taken from reference TRBV19 and TRBJ2-1, is DGGITQSPKYLFRKEGQNVTLSCEQNLNHDAMYWYRQDPGQGLRLIYYSQIVNDFQKGDIAEGYSVSREKKESFPLTVTSAQKNPTAFYLCASSIGIAGGDEQFFGPGTRLTVL.

This chain uses TRBV29-1 with TRBJ2-5; 13 bases map to TRBD2. The germline V gene encodes CDR1 SQVTM and CDR2 ANQGSEA. V was pared by 7 bases and J by 12 bases, with 8 bases of the junction left unmatched. The CDR3 spans 12 residues. CDR3 coding DNA: TGCAGCGCAAGGACTAGCGGGAGCGGAGAGTACTTC. Its protein is CSARTSGSGEYF.

This CDR3 is CATSLNGGRSEKLFF. The CDR3 bases are TGTGCCACCAGTCTCAATGGAGGGAGAAGTGAAAAACTGTTTTTT. The chain joins TRBV15 to TRBJ1-4, with D unresolved. Germline V gives CDR1 LNHNV, CDR2 YYDKDF (reference sequence). This CDR3 has 15 residues. Trimming took off 6 bases at V and 7 bases at J, with 18 bases between the two ends.

This clonotype was observed a single time. V and J are TRBV9 and TRBJ2-3; 8 bases agree with TRBD1. The J segment lost 7 bases and the V segment lost 4 bases, leaving 8 bases of the junction unmatched. The CDR3 totals 14 residues. Germline V gives CDR1 SGDLS, CDR2 YYNGEE. CDR3: CASSLRTGSYTQYF. CDR3 DNA: TGTGCCAGCAGCCTACGGACAGGGAGCTATACGCAGTATTTT.

The chain joins TRBV5-4 to TRBJ2-1; 9 bases align to TRBD1. The trim removed 4 bases at V and 3 bases at J, leaving 5 bases unmatched. The CDR3 runs 15 residues. CDR1 SGHNT and CDR2 YYREEE come from the germline V gene (reference sequence). CDR3 sequence: CASSRPGQGYNEQFF. Here the CDR3 DNA reads TGTGCCAGCAGCAGACCGGGACAGGGCTACAATGAGCAGTTCTTC.

The chain joins TRBV4-1 to TRBJ1-2; D is undetermined. Trimming stripped 1 base from V and 0 bases from J, with 6 bases between. The length of the CDR3 is 14 residues. Germline V CDR1 and CDR2: MGHRA, YSYEKL. The CDR3 spells CASSQVQTNYGYTF. The CDR3 DNA follows: TGCGCCAGCAGCCAAGTACAGACTAACTATGGCTACACCTTC.

This clonotype was detected a few times. The chain employs TRBV14 and TRBJ1-4; 7 bases agree with TRBD1. The CDR3 is 16 amino acids. CDR1 SGHDN and CDR2 FVKESK come from the germline V gene. V gave up 3 bases and J gave up 5 bases; unmatched junction bases: 9. CDR3 sequence (DNA): TGTGCCAGCAGCCAGAGAAGACAGGGCCTGAATGAAAAACTGTTTTTT. This sequence encodes CASSQRRQGLNEKLFF.

This clonotype was counted only a few times. V gene TRBV12-3 or TRBV12-4 combines with J gene TRBJ2-2; the D call may be TRBD1 or TRBD2 (5 bases each). The CDR3 runs to 16 residues. Trimming took off 6 bases at V and 6 bases at J, with 20 bases between the two ends. This CDR3 reads CASRGDSGFGPGELFF. The CDR3 DNA follows: TGTGCCAGCAGGGGGGATTCCGGATTCGGTCCCGGGGAGCTGTTTTTT.

In its sample, this clonotype was seen many times. V gene TRBV10-3 combines with J gene TRBJ2-3; no clear D gene. V was trimmed by 6 bases and J by 6 bases, leaving 7 bases between them. The germline CDR1 and CDR2 sequences are ENHRY and SYGVKD. This CDR3 is 11 amino acids long. The DNA for the CDR3 is TGTGCCATCAGCGCTGGGGATACGCAGTATTTT. This codes for CAISAGDTQYF.

The chain uses TRBV20-1 and TRBJ2-2; D may be TRBD2 (6 bases). CDR1 and CDR2 (germline): DFQATT, SNEGSKA (reference sequence). The CDR3 length is 13 residues. V was cut by 3 bases and J by 4 bases, with 9 bases left in between. CDR3 residues: CSARGGVTGELFF. For the CDR3, the DNA is TGCAGTGCTAGGGGCGGGGTCACCGGGGAGCTGTTTTTT.

A few counts support this clonotype. V gene TRBV9 combines with J gene TRBJ1-2; 8 bases agree with TRBD1. The V and J ends lost 1 base and 7 bases, in that order; junction bases with no gene match: 12. This CDR3 has 16 amino acids. Germline CDR1 is SGDLS and CDR2 is YYNGEE. The CDR3: CASSVTPTGASSGYTF. The CDR3 DNA reads as TGTGCCAGCAGCGTAACCCCGACAGGGGCGTCTAGTGGCTACACCTTC.

This clonotype was seen only a few times. The chain has TRBV6-6 and TRBJ1-3; D is uncertain. The V gene's germline CDR1 is MNHNY and CDR2 SVGAGI (reference sequence). The ends were cut back, 6 bases at V and 2 bases at J, with 8 bases in the middle. The CDR3 is 13 amino acids. The CDR3 sequence: CASRGGPGNTIYF. The CDR3 DNA sequence: TGTGCCAGCAGGGGAGGGCCTGGAAACACCATATATTTT.

This clonotype was seen only a few times. The chain combines TRBV5-1 with TRBJ2-3; TRBD2 matches 12 bases. The CDR3 is 15 residues long. Germline CDR1 and CDR2: SGHRS and YFSETQ. Trimming removed 4 bases from V and 4 bases from J; junction bases left unmatched: 4. The CDR3, as DNA: TGCGCCAGCAGCCCGACTAGCGGGGGACCAGATACGCAGTATTTT. Amino acid sequence: CASSPTSGGPDTQYF.

V and J are TRBV30 and TRBJ2-2, with D unclear. Deletions cut 3 bases from V and 8 bases from J, with 19 bases between. Germline CDR1 and CDR2: GTSNPN and SVGIG (reference sequence). The CDR3 is made up of 15 amino acids. CDR3 in amino acids: CAWRKRARERGELFF. The CDR3 nucleotides are TGTGCCTGGAGAAAACGGGCCCGCGAGAGAGGGGAGCTGTTTTTT.

The table lists this clonotype with many counts. The V gene is TRBV15, the J gene TRBJ2-2, with D maybe TRBD2 (6 bases). V gave up 0 bases and J gave up 6 bases, with 14 bases separating them. This CDR3 has 16 amino acids. Germline V gene data show CDR1 as LNHNV and CDR2 as YYDKDF (reference sequence). As DNA, the CDR3 is TGTGCCACCAGCAGAGATGCGGGAAAGCTCGCCGGGGAGCTGTTTTTT. Translated: CATSRDAGKLAGELFF.